The present TCR beta chain was sequenced within a study of blood T cell repertoires in COVID-19. Clones were sequenced by immunoSEQ multiplex PCR, and TCRdb holds only the in-frame ones, with some missing. The data contain about 83,000 clones, around 76% of them singletons. Looked up from germline, CDR1 is SGHDT and CDR2 is YYEEEE. CDR3 length equals 13 residues. The V and J ends lost 5 bases and 8 bases respectively, with 13 bases between them. The TCR originated in an elderly woman with active or convalescent COVID-19. Input material: peripheral blood. The chain is built from TRBV5-6 and TRBJ2-2; possibly TRBD1 for D (6 bases). CDR3 DNA sequence: TGTGCCAGCAGTTCTGACAGGTCGGGGGAGCTGTTTTTT. It yields the protein CASSSDRSGELFF. The full variable domain, rest sourced from reference TRBV5-6 and TRBJ2-2, is DAGVTQSPTHLIKTRGQQVTLRCSPKSGHDTVSWYQQALGQGPQFIFQYYEEEERQRGNFPDRFSGHQFPNYSSELNVNALLLGDSALYLCASSSDRSGELFFGEGSRLTVL.